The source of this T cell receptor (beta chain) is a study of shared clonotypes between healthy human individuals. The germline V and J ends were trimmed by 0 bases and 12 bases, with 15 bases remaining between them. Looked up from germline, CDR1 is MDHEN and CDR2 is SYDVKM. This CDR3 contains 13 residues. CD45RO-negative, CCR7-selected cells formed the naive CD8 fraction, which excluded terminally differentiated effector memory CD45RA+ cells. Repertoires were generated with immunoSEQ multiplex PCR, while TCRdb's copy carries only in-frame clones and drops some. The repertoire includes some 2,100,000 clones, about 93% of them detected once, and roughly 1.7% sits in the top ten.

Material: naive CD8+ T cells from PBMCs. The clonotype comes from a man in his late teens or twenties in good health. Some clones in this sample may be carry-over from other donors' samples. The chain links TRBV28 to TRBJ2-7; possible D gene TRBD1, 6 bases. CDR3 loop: CASSLWAGVSPYF. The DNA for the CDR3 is TGTGCCAGCAGTTTATGGGCAGGGGTGAGTCCGTACTTC.